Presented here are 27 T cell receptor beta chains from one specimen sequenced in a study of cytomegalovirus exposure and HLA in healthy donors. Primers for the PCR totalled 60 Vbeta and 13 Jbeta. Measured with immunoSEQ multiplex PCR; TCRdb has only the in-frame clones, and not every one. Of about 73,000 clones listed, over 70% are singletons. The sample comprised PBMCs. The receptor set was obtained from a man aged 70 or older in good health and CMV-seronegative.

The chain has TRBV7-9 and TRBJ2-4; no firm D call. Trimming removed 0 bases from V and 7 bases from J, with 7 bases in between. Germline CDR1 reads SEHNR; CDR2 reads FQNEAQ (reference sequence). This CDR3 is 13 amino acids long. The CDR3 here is CASSLAPHNIQYF. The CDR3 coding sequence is TGTGCCAGCAGCTTAGCTCCCCATAACATTCAGTACTTC.

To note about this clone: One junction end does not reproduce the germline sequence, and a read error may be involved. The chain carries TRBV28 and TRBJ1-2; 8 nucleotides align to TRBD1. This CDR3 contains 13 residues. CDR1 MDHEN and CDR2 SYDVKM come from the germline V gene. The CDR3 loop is CASSLFTGTGPSF. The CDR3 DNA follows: TGTGCCAGCAGTTTATTCACCGGGACAGGTCCCTCCTTC.

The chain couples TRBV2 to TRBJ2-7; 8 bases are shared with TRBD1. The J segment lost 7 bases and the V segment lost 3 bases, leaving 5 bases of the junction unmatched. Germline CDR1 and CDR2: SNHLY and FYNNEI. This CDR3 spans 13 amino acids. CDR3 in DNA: TGTGCCAGCAGTGAGGACAGGGCGCGGGAGCAGTACTTC. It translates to CASSEDRAREQYF.

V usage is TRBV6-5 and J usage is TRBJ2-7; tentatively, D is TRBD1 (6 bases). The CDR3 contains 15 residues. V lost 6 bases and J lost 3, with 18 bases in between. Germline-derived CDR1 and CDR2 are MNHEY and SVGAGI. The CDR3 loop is CASRAYSQGLYEQYF. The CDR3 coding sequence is TGTGCCAGCAGAGCTTACTCACAGGGCCTCTACGAGCAGTACTTC.

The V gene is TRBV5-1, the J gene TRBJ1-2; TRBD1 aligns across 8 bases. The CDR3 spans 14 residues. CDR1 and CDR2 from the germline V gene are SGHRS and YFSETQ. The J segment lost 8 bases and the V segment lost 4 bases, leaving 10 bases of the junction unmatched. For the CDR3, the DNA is TGCGCCAGCAGCGGGGGGGACAGGAAGTACGGCTACACCTTC. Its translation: CASSGGDRKYGYTF.

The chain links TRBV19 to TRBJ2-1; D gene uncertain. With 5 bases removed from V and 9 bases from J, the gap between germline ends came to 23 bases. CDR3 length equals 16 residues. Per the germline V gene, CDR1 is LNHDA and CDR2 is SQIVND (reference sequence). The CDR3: CASSPQLLNLLGEQFF. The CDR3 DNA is TGTGCCAGTAGTCCCCAACTCCTTAACTTACTCGGTGAGCAGTTCTTC.

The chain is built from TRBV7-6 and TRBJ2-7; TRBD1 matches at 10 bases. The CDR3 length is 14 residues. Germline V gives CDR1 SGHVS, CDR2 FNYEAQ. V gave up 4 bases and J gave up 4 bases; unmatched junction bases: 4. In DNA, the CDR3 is TGTGCCAGCAGCTCGGGACAGGGGTTATACGAGCAGTACTTC. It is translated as CASSSGQGLYEQYF.

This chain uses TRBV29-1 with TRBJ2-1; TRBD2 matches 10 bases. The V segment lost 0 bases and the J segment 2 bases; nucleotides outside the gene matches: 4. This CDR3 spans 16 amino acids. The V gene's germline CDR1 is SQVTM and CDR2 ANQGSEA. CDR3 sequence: CSVEDSGRFTYNEQFF. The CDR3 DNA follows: TGCAGCGTTGAAGATAGCGGGAGGTTTACCTACAATGAGCAGTTCTTC.

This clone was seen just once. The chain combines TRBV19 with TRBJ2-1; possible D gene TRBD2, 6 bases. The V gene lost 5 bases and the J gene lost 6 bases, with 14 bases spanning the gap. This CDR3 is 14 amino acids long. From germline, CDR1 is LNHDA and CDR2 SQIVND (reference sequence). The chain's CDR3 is CASSHREKFNEQFF. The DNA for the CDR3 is TGTGCCAGTAGTCATCGGGAGAAATTCAATGAGCAGTTCTTC. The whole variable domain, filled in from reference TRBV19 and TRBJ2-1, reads DGGITQSPKYLFRKEGQNVTLSCEQNLNHDAMYWYRQDPGQGLRLIYYSQIVNDFQKGDIAEGYSVSREKKESFPLTVTSAQKNPTAFYLCASSHREKFNEQFFGPGTRLTVL.

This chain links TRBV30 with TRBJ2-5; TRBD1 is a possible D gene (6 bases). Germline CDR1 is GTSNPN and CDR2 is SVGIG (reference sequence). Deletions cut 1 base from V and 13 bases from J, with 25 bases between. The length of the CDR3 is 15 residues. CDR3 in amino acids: CAWSEVLGAQGGMYF. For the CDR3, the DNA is TGTGCCTGGAGTGAAGTGCTTGGTGCCCAAGGGGGAATGTACTTC. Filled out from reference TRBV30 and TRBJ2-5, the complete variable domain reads SQTIHQWPATLVQPVGSPLSLECTVEGTSNPNLYWYRQAAGRGLQLLFYSVGIGQISSEVPQNLSASRPQDRQFILSSKKLLLSDSGFYLCAWSEVLGAQGGMYFGPGTRLLVL.

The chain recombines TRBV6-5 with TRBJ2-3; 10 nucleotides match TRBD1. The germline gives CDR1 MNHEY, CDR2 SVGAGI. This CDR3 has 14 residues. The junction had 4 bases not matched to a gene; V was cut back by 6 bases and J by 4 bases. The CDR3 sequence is CASSRGQGADTQYF. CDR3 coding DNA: TGTGCCAGCAGCCGTGGACAGGGGGCAGATACGCAGTATTTT.

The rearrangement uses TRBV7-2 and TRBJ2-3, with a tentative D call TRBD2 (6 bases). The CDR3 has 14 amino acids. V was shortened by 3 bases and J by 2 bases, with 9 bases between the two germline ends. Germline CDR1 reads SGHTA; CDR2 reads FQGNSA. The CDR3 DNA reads TGTGCCAGCAGCTTGGAGGGGACCACAGATACGCAGTATTTT. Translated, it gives CASSLEGTTDTQYF.

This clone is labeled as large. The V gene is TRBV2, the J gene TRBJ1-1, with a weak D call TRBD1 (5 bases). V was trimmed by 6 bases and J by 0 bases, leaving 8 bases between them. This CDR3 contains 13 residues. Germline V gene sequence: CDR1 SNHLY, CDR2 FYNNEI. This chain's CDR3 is CASRETVNTEAFF. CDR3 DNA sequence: TGTGCCAGCAGGGAGACAGTGAACACTGAAGCTTTCTTT. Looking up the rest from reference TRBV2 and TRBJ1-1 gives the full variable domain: EPEVTQTPSHQVTQMGQEVILRCVPISNHLYFYWYRQILGQKVEFLVSFYNNEISEKSEIFDDQFSVERPDGSNFTLKIRSTKLEDSAMYFCASRETVNTEAFFGQGTRLTVV.

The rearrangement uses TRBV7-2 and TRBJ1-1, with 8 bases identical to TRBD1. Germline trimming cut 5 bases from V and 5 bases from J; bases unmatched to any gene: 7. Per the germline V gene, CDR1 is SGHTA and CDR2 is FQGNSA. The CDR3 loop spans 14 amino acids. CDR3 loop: CASSPRTGRTEAFF. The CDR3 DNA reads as TGTGCCAGCAGCCCCCGGACAGGGAGGACTGAAGCTTTCTTT.

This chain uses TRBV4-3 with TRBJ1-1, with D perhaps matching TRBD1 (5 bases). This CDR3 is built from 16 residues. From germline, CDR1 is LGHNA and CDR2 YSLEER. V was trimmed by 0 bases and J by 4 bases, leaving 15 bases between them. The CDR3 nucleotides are TGCGCCAGCAGCCAAGAGGGGCAGGGATTGGGCACTGAAGCTTTCTTT. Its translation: CASSQEGQGLGTEAFF.

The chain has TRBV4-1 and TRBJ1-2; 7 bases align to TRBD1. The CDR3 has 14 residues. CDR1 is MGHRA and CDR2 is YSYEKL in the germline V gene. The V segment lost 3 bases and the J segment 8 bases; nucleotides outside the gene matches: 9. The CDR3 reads CASSHYRGEEGYTF. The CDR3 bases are TGCGCCAGCAGCCATTACAGGGGAGAAGAGGGCTACACCTTC.

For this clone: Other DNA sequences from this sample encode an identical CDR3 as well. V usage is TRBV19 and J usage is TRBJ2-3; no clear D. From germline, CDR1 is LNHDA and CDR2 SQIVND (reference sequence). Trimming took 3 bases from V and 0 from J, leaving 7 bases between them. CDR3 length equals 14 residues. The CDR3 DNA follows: TGTGCCAGTAGTATCTCGAGCAGCACAGATACGCAGTATTTT. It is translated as CASSISSSTDTQYF.

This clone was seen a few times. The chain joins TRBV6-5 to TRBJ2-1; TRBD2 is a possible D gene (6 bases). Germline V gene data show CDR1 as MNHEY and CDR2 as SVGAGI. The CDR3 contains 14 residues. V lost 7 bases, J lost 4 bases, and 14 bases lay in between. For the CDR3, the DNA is TGTGCCAGCACCGGAGGGGTTGAGTACAATGAGCAGTTCTTC. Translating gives CASTGGVEYNEQFF.

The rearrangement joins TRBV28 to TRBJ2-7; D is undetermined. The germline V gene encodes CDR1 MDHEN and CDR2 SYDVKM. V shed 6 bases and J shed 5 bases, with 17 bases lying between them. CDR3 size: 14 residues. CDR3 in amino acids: CASSRGVLSNEQYF. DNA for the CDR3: TGTGCCAGCAGCCGTGGAGTTCTATCGAACGAGCAGTACTTC.

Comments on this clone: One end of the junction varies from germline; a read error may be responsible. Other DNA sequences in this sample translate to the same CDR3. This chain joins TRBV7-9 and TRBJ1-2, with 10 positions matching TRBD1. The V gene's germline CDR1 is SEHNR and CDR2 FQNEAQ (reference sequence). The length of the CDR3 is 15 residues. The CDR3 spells CSSSLGQGNNYGYTF. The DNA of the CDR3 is TGTTCCAGCAGCTTGGGACAGGGGAATAACTATGGCTACACCTTC.

The CDR3 loop reads CAWDRGGTGELFF. The CDR3 nucleotides are TGTGCCTGGGACAGGGGGGGCACCGGGGAGCTGTTTTTT. The chain uses TRBV30 and TRBJ2-2; 9 bases map to TRBD1. The length of the CDR3 is 13 residues. J gave up 4 bases and V 5 bases, and 2 bases lay outside the gene matches. Germline lookup yields CDR1 GTSNPN and CDR2 SVGIG (reference sequence).

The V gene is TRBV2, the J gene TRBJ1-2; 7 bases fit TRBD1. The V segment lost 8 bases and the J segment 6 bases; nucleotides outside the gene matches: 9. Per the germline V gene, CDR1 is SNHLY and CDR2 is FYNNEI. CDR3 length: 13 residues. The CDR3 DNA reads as TGTGCCAGCCGTCTAGGGACAGCGAATGGCTACACCTTC. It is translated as CASRLGTANGYTF. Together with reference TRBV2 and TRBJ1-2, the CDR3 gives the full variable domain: EPEVTQTPSHQVTQMGQEVILRCVPISNHLYFYWYRQILGQKVEFLVSFYNNEISEKSEIFDDQFSVERPDGSNFTLKIRSTKLEDSAMYFCASRLGTANGYTFGSGTRLTVV.

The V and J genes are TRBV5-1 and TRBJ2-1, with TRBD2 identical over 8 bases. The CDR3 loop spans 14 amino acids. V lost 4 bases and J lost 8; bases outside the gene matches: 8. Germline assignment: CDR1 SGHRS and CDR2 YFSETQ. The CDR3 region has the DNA TGCGCCAGCAGCATGATGACTAGCGAGGATGAGCAGTTCTTC. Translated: CASSMMTSEDEQFF.

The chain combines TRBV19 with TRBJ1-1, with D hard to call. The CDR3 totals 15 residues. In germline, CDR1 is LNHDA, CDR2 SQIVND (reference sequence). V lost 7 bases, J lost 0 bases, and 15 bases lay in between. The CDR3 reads CASILWGALNTEAFF. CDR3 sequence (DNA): TGTGCCAGTATTCTTTGGGGAGCGTTGAACACTGAAGCTTTCTTT.

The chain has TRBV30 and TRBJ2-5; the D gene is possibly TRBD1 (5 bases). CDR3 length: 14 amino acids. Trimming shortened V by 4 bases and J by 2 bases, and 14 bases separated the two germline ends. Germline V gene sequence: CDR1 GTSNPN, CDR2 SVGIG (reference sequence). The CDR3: CAWNKGVLQETQYF. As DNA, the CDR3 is TGTGCCTGGAATAAAGGGGTACTTCAAGAGACCCAGTACTTC. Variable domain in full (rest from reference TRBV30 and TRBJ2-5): SQTIHQWPATLVQPVGSPLSLECTVEGTSNPNLYWYRQAAGRGLQLLFYSVGIGQISSEVPQNLSASRPQDRQFILSSKKLLLSDSGFYLCAWNKGVLQETQYFGPGTRLLVL.

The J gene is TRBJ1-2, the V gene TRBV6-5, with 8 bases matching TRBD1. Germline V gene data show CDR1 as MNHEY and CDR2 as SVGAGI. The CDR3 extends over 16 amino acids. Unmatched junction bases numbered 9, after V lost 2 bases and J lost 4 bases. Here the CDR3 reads CASSYAQQGEGYGYTF. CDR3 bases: TGTGCCAGCAGTTACGCGCAACAGGGGGAGGGCTATGGCTACACCTTC.

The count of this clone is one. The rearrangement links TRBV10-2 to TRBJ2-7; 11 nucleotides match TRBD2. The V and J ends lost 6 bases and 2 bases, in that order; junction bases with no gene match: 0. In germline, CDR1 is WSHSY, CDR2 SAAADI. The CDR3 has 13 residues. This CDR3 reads CASRLAGAYEQYF. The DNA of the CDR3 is TGCGCCAGCAGACTAGCGGGGGCCTACGAGCAGTACTTC.